The T cell receptor (beta chain) under discussion was sequenced for a study of T cell clones after liver transplantation. Study details: In this trial, immunosuppression withdrawal was attempted within 2 years of liver transplant. Tolerance: complete withdrawal held at least one year, liver enzymes staying within twice normal. Study findings and constraints: In two subjects, few donor cells limited the measurable donor-reactive repertoire. A significant post-transplant drop in circulating graft-donor-reactive CD4 TCRbeta sequences occurred in most of the 8 subjects.

Germline V gene sequence: CDR1 SNHLY, CDR2 FYNNEI. The CDR3 has 14 residues. V was trimmed by 7 bases and J by 0 bases, leaving 12 bases between them. As for this clone: Its antigen is still unknown.

Here immunoSEQ multiplex PCR was the method, and the copy in TCRdb shows in-frame clones only, minus some. Here the sample spans tens of thousands of clones, more than 70% being singletons. The TCR sequence derives from a human patient who received a liver transplant. The graft donor may have given rise to some T cells. The chain carries TRBV2 and TRBJ1-2; D is unresolved. Sequencing used CD4+ T cells from blood, obtained at the 22-month timepoint. Here the CDR3 reads CASKGSESNYGYTF. For the CDR3, the DNA is TGTGCCAGCAAGGGCTCGGAATCTAACTATGGCTACACCTTC. The complete variable domain, with remaining parts taken from reference TRBV2 and TRBJ1-2, reads EPEVTQTPSHQVTQMGQEVILRCVPISNHLYFYWYRQILGQKVEFLVSFYNNEISEKSEIFDDQFSVERPDGSNFTLKIRSTKLEDSAMYFCASKGSESNYGYTFGSGTRLTVV.